Reported below is one TCR beta chain. This specimen comes from a study of control samples from healthy donors and cancer patients. Profiling relied on immunoSEQ multiplex PCR, and the TCRdb table lists in-frame clones only, not all of them. Among about 410,000 clones listed, about 93% were seen once. CDR3 length: 13 residues. Germline CDR1 is SGHKS and CDR2 is YYEKEE (reference sequence). The V end was cut by 7 bases, the J end by 6 bases, with 14 bases between. The material sequenced was PBMCs. The chain recombines TRBV5-5 with TRBJ1-5, with a weak D call TRBD1 (6 bases). This clonotype was sampled from a man aged 35 to 55 with head and neck cancer. The chain's CDR3 is CASSGGQRQPQHF. CDR3 DNA: TGTGCCAGCTCGGGGGGCCAGCGTCAGCCCCAGCATTTT. Full variable domain (outside the CDR3, taken from reference TRBV5-5 and TRBJ1-5): DAGVTQSPTHLIKTRGQQVTLRCSPISGHKSVSWYQQVLGQGPQFIFQYYEKEERGRGNFPDRFSARQFPNYSSELNVNALLLGDSALYLCASSGGQRQPQHFGDGTRLSIL.